A selection of T cell receptor beta chains follows, all from one sample in a study of OX40 agonist ivuxolimab in advanced cancers. Method: immunoSEQ multiplex PCR; TCRdb's copy keeps in-frame clones and lacks some. The profile shows tens of thousands of clones, about 90% of them singletons. Sequencing was performed on CD4+ or CD8+ T cells sorted from blood, taken in a trial of the OX40 agonist ivuxolimab. The receptor source for this set is an adult with an advanced solid tumor such as melanoma, head and neck, liver or kidney cancer. Both conserved end residues are part of each CDR3. The D gene is left open where the match is weak. Part of the rows lack a size; the others show once, few, many or a class for expanded clones.

>NA|TRBV29-1|NA|TRBJ1-1
CSVEVGVSGTEAFF
TGCAGCGTTGAAGTAGGGGTGTCCGGCACTGAAGCTTTCTTT
>NA|TRBV7-9|TRBD2|TRBJ2-3
CASRTSGTTDTQYF
TGTGCCAGCCGGACTAGCGGTACCACAGATACGCAGTATTTT
>NA|TRBV5-6|TRBD2|TRBJ2-3
CASSSPGLAGGFDTQYF
TGTGCCAGCAGCTCTCCGGGACTAGCGGGAGGGTTCGATACGCAGTATTTT
>NA|TRBV2|NA|TRBJ2-1
CASSERLYNEQFF
TGTGCCAGCAGTGAAAGGCTTTACAATGAGCAGTTCTTC
>NA|TRBV5-8|NA|TRBJ2-4
CASSSPEPTLYF
TGTGCCAGCAGCTCGCCAGAACCGACGCTGTACTTC
>few|TRBV2|NA|TRBJ1-2
CASSDDREGGYTF
TGTGCCAGCAGTGATGATAGGGAAGGGGGCTACACCTTC
>NA|TRBV5-1|NA|TRBJ1-1
CASTAGRAVGKAFF
TGCGCCAGCACCGCCGGCCGAGCCGTGGGGAAAGCTTTCTTT
>few|TRBV19|NA|TRBJ2-7
CARGRTQPGEQYF
TGTGCCAGGGGGCGGACTCAACCTGGCGAGCAGTACTTC
>NA|TRBV18|NA|TRBJ2-7
CASSPPSGYEQYF
TGTGCCAGCTCACCACCGTCGGGGTACGAGCAGTACTTC
>NA|TRBV5-1|TRBD1|TRBJ1-1
CASSILGTGGRGAEAFF
TGCGCCAGCAGCATCCTCGGGACAGGGGGTAGAGGGGCTGAAGCTTTCTTT
>NA|TRBV7-2|NA|TRBJ2-5
CASSRRLVGYQETQYF
TGTGCCAGCAGCCGAAGACTAGTGGGGTACCAAGAGACCCAGTACTTC
>NA|TRBV6-5|NA|TRBJ1-2
CASSLGRIYGYTF
TGTGCCAGCAGCCTGGGACGGATCTATGGCTACACCTTC
>NA|TRBV23-1|NA|TRBJ2-3
CASSHVSRKRTDTQYF
TGCGCCAGCAGTCACGTTTCTAGGAAGAGGACAGATACGCAGTATTTT
>NA|TRBV10-3|NA|TRBJ1-5
CAISPPGKSNQPQHF
TGTGCCATCTCCCCCCCGGGGAAAAGCAATCAGCCCCAGCATTTT
>once|TRBV30|NA|TRBJ1-2
CAWSAGPGPYGYTF
TGTGCCTGGAGTGCTGGCCCGGGACCCTATGGCTACACCTTC
>NA|TRBV28|TRBD2|TRBJ2-2
CASSPNPPILAGDPNTGELFF
TGTGCCAGCAGTCCTAACCCACCAATACTAGCGGGAGACCCGAACACCGGGGAGCTGTTTTTT
>NA|TRBV10-3|TRBD1|TRBJ2-7
CAISEGQATYEQYF
TGTGCCATCAGTGAGGGACAGGCCACCTACGAGCAGTACTTC
>NA|TRBV7-7|NA|TRBJ2-1
CASSFGRARPWNEQFF
TGTGCTAGCAGCTTCGGCCGGGCCCGACCATGGAATGAGCAGTTCTTC
>NA|TRBV6-5|NA|TRBJ2-2
CASSGLSGELFF
TGTGCCAGCAGTGGCCTTAGCGGGGAGCTGTTTTTT
>NA|TRBV2|TRBD1|TRBJ1-1
CASRRTGGEAFF
TGTGCCAGCAGGAGGACAGGGGGGGAAGCTTTCTTT
>NA|TRBV5-1|TRBD1|TRBJ2-7
CASRRQPSGQSSYEQYF
TGCGCCAGCAGAAGACAGCCCTCGGGACAGAGCTCCTACGAGCAGTACTTC
>NA|TRBV9|NA|TRBJ2-1
CASSVERDYNEQFF
TGTGCCAGCAGCGTAGAGAGGGACTACAATGAGCAGTTCTTC
>NA|TRBV7-9|TRBD1|TRBJ1-4
CASRARGGGDEKLFF
TGTGCCAGCAGAGCCCGTGGAGGGGGCGATGAAAAACTGTTTTTT
>NA|TRBV5-4|NA|TRBJ2-5
CASSLASTLQETQYF
TGTGCCAGCAGCTTGGCAAGCACTCTCCAAGAGACCCAGTACTTC
>NA|TRBV10-3|NA|TRBJ1-1
CAIRVGMNTEAFF
TGTGCCATCAGGGTCGGAATGAACACTGAAGCTTTCTTT
>NA|TRBV19|NA|TRBJ2-1
CASRGIGPGEQFF
TGTGCCAGTAGAGGGATTGGGCCCGGTGAGCAGTTCTTC
>NA|TRBV19|TRBD2|TRBJ2-7
CASSTLPGLAGTEQYF
TGTGCCAGTAGTACTCTGCCGGGACTAGCGGGGACGGAGCAGTACTTC
>NA|TRBV21-1|NA|TRBJ2-2
CASSKKVGGAGTGELFF
TGTGCCAGCAGCAAAAAAGTTGGAGGGGCAGGGACCGGGGAGCTGTTTTTT
>NA|TRBV6-5|NA|TRBJ2-2
CASRGGGQYTGELFF
TGTGCCAGCAGGGGAGGGGGACAGTACACCGGGGAGCTGTTTTTT
>NA|TRBV19|TRBD2|TRBJ2-7
CASSRRGGEQYF
TGTGCCAGTAGTCGGCGGGGGGGAGAGCAGTACTTC
>NA|TRBV28|NA|TRBJ2-3
CASSFIGPGTSTDTQYF
TGTGCCAGCAGTTTTATAGGGCCCGGTACATCCACAGATACGCAGTATTTT
>NA|TRBV5-5|NA|TRBJ1-5
CASSAMVNSNQPQHF
TGTGCCAGCAGCGCGATGGTCAATAGCAATCAGCCCCAGCATTTT
>NA|TRBV7-9|NA|TRBJ2-7
CASSLGATEGYEQYF
TGTGCCAGCAGCTTAGGGGCGACCGAAGGCTACGAGCAGTACTTC
>NA|TRBV6-5|NA|TRBJ2-3
CASLRVPGTDTQYF
TGTGCCAGTCTACGCGTTCCTGGCACAGATACGCAGTATTTT
>NA|TRBV6-5|NA|TRBJ2-7
CASSLIRTAPYEQYF
TGTGCCAGCAGCCTAATCCGGACGGCCCCCTACGAGCAGTACTTC
>NA|TRBV19|NA|TRBJ1-2
CASSIGWAEYGYTF
TGTGCCAGTAGTATAGGTTGGGCCGAATATGGCTACACCTTC
>NA|TRBV5-6|TRBD1|TRBJ1-2
CASSYPRDRANYGYTF
TGTGCCAGCAGCTACCCCCGGGACAGGGCTAACTATGGCTACACCTTC
>NA|TRBV9|NA|TRBJ2-7
CASSPTGRSSYEQYF
TGTGCCAGCAGCCCCACGGGACGGAGCTCCTACGAGCAGTACTTC
>NA|TRBV7-8|TRBD2|TRBJ2-5
CASSPGGGPNQETQYF
TGTGCCAGCAGCCCGGGCGGGGGACCTAACCAAGAGACCCAGTACTTC
>NA|TRBV7-2|TRBD1|TRBJ2-7
CASSPPGTGVGEQYF
TGTGCCAGCAGCCCCCCCGGGACAGGGGTCGGCGAGCAGTACTTC
>NA|TRBV9|NA|TRBJ1-1
CASSARLDTEAFF
TGTGCCAGCAGCGCCCGGTTGGACACTGAAGCTTTCTTT
>NA|TRBV11-2|TRBD2|TRBJ2-3
CASSRTMVLAGVADTQYF
TGTGCCAGCAGCCGAACGATGGTATTGGCGGGAGTGGCAGATACGCAGTATTTT
>NA|TRBV30|NA|TRBJ2-3
CAWRALTDTQYF
TGTGCCTGGAGGGCCCTTACAGATACGCAGTATTTT
>NA|TRBV19|TRBD1|TRBJ2-7
CASTSPTGLYEQYF
TGTGCCAGTACGTCCCCGACAGGGCTCTACGAGCAGTACTTC
>NA|TRBV11-2|NA|TRBJ1-5
CASSPGTVGGPQHF
TGTGCCAGCAGCCCCGGGACGGTGGGGGGGCCCCAGCATTTT
>NA|TRBV27|NA|TRBJ1-5
CASSLQRNQPQHF
TGTGCCAGCAGTCTACAGAGAAATCAGCCCCAGCATTTT
>NA|TRBV9|TRBD1|TRBJ1-2
CASSALGQGNYGYTF
TGTGCCAGCAGCGCGCTGGGACAGGGCAACTATGGCTACACCTTC
>NA|TRBV6-4|NA|TRBJ2-1
CASSAGRSHEQFF
TGTGCCAGCAGTGCAGGCCGTAGTCACGAGCAGTTCTTC
>few|TRBV19|NA|TRBJ2-2
CATGVRNTGELFF
TGTGCCACCGGGGTCCGGAACACCGGGGAGCTGTTTTTT